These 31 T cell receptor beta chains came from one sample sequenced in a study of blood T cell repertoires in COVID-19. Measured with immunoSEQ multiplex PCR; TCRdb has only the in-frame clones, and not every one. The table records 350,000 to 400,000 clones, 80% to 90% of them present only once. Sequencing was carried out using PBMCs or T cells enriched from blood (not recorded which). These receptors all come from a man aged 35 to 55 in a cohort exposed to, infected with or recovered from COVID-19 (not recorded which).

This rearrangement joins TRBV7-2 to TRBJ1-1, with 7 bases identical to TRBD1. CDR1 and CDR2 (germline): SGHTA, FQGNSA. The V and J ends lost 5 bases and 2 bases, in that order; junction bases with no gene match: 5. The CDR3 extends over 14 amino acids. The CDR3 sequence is CASSEQGTNTEAFF. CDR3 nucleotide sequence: TGTGCCAGCAGCGAACAGGGGACTAACACTGAAGCTTTCTTT.

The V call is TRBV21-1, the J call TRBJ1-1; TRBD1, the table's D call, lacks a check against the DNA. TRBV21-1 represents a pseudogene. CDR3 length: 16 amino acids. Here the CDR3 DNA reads TGTGCCAGCAGCAAGGGCTCGGACAGGGGGAACACTGAAGCTTTCTTT. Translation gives CASSKGSDRGNTEAFF.

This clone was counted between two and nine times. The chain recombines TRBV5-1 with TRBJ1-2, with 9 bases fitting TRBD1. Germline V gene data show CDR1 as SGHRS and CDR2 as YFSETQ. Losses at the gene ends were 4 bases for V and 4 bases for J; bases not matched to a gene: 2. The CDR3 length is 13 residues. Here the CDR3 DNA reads TGCGCCAGCAGCCAGGGACAGGGCTATGGCTACACCTTC. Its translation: CASSQGQGYGYTF.

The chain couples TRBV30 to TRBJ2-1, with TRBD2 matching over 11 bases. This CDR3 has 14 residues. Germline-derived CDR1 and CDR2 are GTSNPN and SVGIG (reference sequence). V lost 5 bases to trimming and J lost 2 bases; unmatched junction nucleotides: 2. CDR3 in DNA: TGTGCCTGGGAGGGACTAGCGGCCTACAATGAGCAGTTCTTC. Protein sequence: CAWEGLAAYNEQFF.

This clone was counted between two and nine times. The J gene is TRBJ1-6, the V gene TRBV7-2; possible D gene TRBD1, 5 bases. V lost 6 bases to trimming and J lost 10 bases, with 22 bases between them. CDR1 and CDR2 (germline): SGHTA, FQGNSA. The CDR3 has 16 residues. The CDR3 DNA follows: TGTGCCAGCAGTCAACCCCCAGGGTTGGTTCGGTCACCCCTCCACTTT. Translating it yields CASSQPPGLVRSPLHF.

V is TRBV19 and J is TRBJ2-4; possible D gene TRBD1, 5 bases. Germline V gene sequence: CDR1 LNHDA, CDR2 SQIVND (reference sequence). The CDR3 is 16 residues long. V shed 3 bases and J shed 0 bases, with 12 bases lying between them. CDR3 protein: CASSMGQLIAKNIQYF. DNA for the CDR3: TGTGCCAGTAGTATGGGGCAGCTCATAGCCAAAAACATTCAGTACTTC. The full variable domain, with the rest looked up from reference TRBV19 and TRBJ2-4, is DGGITQSPKYLFRKEGQNVTLSCEQNLNHDAMYWYRQDPGQGLRLIYYSQIVNDFQKGDIAEGYSVSREKKESFPLTVTSAQKNPTAFYLCASSMGQLIAKNIQYFGAGTRLSVL.

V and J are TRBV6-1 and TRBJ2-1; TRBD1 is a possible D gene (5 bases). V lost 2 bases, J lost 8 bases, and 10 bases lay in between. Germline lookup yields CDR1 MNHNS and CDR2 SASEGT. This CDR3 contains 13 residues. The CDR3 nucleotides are TGTGCCAGCAGTGAAAATCAGGGCTATGAGCAGTTCTTC. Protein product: CASSENQGYEQFF.

The DNA of the CDR3 is TGTGCCAGCAGACGGGACAGGGGAAACAATCAGCCCCAGCATTTT. Translated, it gives CASRRDRGNNQPQHF. J is TRBJ1-5 and V is TRBV27; 10 bases are a match to TRBD1. The V gene's germline CDR1 is MNHEY and CDR2 SMNVEV (reference sequence). V was clipped by 6 bases and J by 3 bases; unmatched bases: 5. The length of the CDR3 is 15 residues.

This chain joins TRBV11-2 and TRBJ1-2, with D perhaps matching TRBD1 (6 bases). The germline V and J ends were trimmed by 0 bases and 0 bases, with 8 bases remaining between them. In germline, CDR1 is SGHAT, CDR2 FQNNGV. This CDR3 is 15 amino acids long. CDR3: CASSLDYRANYGYTF. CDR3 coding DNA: TGTGCCAGCAGCTTAGATTACAGGGCTAACTATGGCTACACCTTC.

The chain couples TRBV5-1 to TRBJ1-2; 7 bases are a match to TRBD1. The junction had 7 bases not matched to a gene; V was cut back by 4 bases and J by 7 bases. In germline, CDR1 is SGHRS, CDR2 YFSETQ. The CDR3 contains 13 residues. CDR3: CASSGDRAGGYTF. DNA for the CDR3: TGCGCCAGCAGCGGTGACAGGGCTGGTGGCTACACCTTC.

The CDR3 loop is CASSGGQVYEQYF. In DNA form, the CDR3 reads TGTGCCAGCAGTGGCGGACAAGTCTACGAGCAGTACTTC. The rearrangement uses TRBV25-1 and TRBJ2-7; possibly TRBD1 for D (5 bases). From germline, CDR1 is MGHDK and CDR2 SYGVNS. This CDR3 has 13 residues. V was pared by 4 bases and J by 3 bases, with 10 bases between.

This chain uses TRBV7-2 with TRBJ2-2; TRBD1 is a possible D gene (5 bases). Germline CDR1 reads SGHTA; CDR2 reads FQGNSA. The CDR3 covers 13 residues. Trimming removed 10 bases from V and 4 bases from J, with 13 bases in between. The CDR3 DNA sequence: TGTGCCACCTCCAGGGTTGTCACCGGGGAGCTGTTTTTT. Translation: CATSRVVTGELFF.

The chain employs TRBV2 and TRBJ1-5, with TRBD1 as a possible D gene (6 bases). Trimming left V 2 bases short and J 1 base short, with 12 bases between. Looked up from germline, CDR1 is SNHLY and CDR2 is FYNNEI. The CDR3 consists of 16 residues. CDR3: CASSERPGVSNQPQHF. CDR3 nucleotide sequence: TGTGCCAGCAGTGAACGGCCAGGGGTGAGCAATCAGCCCCAGCATTTT.

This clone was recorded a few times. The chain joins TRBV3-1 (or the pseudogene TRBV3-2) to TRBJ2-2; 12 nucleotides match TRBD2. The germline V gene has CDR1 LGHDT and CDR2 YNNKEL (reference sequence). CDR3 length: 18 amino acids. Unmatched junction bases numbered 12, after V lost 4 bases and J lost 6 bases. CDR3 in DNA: TGTGCCAGCAGCCCCCGCCCTCGACTAGCGGGAGCGTCCGGGGAGCTGTTTTTT. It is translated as CASSPRPRLAGASGELFF.

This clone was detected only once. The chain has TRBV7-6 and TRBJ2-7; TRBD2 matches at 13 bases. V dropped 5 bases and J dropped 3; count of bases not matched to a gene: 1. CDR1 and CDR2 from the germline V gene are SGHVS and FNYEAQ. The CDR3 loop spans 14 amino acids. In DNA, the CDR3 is TGTGCCAGCAGCCGACTAGCGGGAGGCTACGAGCAGTACTTC. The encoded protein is CASSRLAGGYEQYF.

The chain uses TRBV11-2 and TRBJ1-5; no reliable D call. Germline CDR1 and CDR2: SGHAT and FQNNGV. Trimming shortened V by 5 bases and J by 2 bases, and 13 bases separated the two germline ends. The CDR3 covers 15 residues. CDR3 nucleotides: TGTGCCAGCAGCACGGGTTCTCTAGGCAATCAGCCCCAGCATTTT. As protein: CASSTGSLGNQPQHF. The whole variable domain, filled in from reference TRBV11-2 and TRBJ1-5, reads EAGVAQSPRYKIIEKRQSVAFWCNPISGHATLYWYQQILGQGPKLLIQFQNNGVVDDSQLPKDRFSAERLKGVDSTLKIQPAKLEDSAVYLCASSTGSLGNQPQHFGDGTRLSIL.

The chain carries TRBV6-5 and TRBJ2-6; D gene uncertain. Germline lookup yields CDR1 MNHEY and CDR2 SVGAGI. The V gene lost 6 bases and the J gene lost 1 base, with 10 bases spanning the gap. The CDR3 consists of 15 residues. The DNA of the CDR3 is TGTGCCAGCAGCCCAGGTGGGTCTGGGGCCAACGTCCTGACTTTC. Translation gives CASSPGGSGANVLTF.

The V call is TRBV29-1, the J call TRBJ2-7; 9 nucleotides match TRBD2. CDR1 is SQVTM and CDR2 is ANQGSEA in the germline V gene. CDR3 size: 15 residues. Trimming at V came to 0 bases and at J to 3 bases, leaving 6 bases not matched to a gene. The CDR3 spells CSVEDVREGDYEQYF. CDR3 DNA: TGCAGCGTTGAAGATGTGCGGGAGGGCGACTACGAGCAGTACTTC.

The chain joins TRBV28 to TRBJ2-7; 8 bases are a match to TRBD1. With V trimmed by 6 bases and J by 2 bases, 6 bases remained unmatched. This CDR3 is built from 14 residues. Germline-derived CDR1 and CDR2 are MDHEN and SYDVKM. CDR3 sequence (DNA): TGTGCCAGCAGGCCGGACAGGGCAACCTACGAGCAGTACTTC. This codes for CASRPDRATYEQYF.

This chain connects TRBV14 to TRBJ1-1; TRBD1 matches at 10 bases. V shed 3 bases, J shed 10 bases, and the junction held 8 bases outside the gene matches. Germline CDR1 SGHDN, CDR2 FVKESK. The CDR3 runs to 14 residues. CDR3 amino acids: CASSHGTGVLRAFF. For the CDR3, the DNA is TGTGCCAGCAGCCACGGGACAGGGGTTCTTAGAGCTTTCTTT. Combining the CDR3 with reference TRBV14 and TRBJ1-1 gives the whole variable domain EAGVTQFPSHSVIEKGQTVTLRCDPISGHDNLYWYRRVMGKEIKFLLHFVKESKQDESGMPNNRFLAERTGGTYSTLKVQPAELEDSGVYFCASSHGTGVLRAFFGQGTRLTVV.

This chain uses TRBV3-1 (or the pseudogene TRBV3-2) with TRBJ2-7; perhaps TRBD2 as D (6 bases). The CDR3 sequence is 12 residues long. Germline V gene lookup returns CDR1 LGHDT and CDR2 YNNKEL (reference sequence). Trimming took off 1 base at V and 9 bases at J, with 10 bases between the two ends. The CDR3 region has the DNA TGTGCCAGCAGCCAAGCGTGGGGAGGGCAGTACTTC. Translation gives CASSQAWGGQYF.

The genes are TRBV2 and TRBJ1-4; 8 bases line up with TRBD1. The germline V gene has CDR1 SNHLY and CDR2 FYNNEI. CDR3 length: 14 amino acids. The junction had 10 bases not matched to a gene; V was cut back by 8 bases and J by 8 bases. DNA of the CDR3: TGTGCCAGCGTGAGGGACAGGTCTATGGAAAAACTGTTTTTT. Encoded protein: CASVRDRSMEKLFF. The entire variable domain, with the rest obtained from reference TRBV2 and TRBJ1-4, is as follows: EPEVTQTPSHQVTQMGQEVILRCVPISNHLYFYWYRQILGQKVEFLVSFYNNEISEKSEIFDDQFSVERPDGSNFTLKIRSTKLEDSAMYFCASVRDRSMEKLFFGSGTQLSVL.

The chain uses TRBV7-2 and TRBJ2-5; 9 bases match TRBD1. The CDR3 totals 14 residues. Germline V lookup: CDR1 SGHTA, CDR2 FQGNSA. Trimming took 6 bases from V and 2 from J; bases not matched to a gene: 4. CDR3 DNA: TGTGCCAGCAGACAGACAGGGGGTCAAGAGACCCAGTACTTC. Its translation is CASRQTGGQETQYF.

The CDR3 sequence: CASSVQDRASYEQYF. In nucleotides, the CDR3 is TGTGCCAGCAGTGTCCAAGACAGGGCCTCCTACGAGCAGTACTTC. This chain joins TRBV2 and TRBJ2-7, with TRBD1 identical over 7 bases. CDR1 is SNHLY and CDR2 is FYNNEI in the germline V gene. V dropped 4 bases and J dropped 0; count of bases not matched to a gene: 6. The CDR3 consists of 15 residues.

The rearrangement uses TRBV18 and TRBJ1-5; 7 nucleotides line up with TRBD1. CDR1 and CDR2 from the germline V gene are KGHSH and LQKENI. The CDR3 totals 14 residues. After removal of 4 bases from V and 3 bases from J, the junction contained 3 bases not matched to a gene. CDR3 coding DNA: TGTGCCAGCTCACTGGACAGGCCCAATCAGCCCCAGCATTTT. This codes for CASSLDRPNQPQHF.

CDR3 in DNA: TGTGCCGGAGGCGCTGCGAACACCGGGGAGCTGTTTTTT. Protein: CAGGAANTGELFF. V and J are TRBV2 and TRBJ2-2; D perhaps matches TRBD2 (5 bases). CDR3 size: 13 residues. Germline V lookup: CDR1 SNHLY, CDR2 FYNNEI. The germline V and J ends were trimmed by 11 bases and 0 bases, with 10 bases remaining between them.

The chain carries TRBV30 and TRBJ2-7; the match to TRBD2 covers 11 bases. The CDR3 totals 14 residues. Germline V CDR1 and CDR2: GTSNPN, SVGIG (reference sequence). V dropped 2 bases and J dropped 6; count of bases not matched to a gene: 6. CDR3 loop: CAWSLAGGPGEQYF. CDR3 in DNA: TGTGCCTGGAGTTTAGCGGGAGGGCCGGGCGAGCAGTACTTC.

The CDR3 loop reads CAWSVQRGGRVGNTIYF. CDR3 in DNA: TGTGCCTGGAGTGTACAAAGGGGGGGACGAGTTGGAAACACCATATATTTT. V and J are TRBV30 and TRBJ1-3; weak D call: TRBD1 (6 bases). The CDR3 is 17 residues long. Germline CDR1 GTSNPN, CDR2 SVGIG (reference sequence). The V end lost 0 bases, the J end lost 3 bases, and 18 bases lay between the germline ends. Together with reference TRBV30 and TRBJ1-3, the CDR3 gives the full variable domain: SQTIHQWPATLVQPVGSPLSLECTVEGTSNPNLYWYRQAAGRGLQLLFYSVGIGQISSEVPQNLSASRPQDRQFILSSKKLLLSDSGFYLCAWSVQRGGRVGNTIYFGEGSWLTVV.

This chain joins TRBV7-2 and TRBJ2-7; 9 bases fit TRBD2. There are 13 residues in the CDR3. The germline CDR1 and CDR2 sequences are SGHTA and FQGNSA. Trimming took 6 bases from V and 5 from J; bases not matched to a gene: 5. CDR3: CASSPSGIHEQYF. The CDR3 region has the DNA TGTGCCAGCAGTCCTAGCGGGATCCACGAGCAGTACTTC.

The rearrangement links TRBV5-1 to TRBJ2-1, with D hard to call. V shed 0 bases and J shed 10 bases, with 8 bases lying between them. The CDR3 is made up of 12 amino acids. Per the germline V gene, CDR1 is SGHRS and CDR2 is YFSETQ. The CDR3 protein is CASSLDYTEQFF. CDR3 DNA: TGCGCCAGCAGCTTGGACTATACGGAGCAGTTCTTC. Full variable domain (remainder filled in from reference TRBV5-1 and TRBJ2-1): KAGVTQTPRYLIKTRGQQVTLSCSPISGHRSVSWYQQTPGQGLQFLFEYFSETQRNKGNFPGRFSGRQFSNSRSEMNVSTLELGDSALYLCASSLDYTEQFFGPGTRLTVL.

CDR3 coding DNA: TGTGCCAGCAGTTTAATGGGCGAATTTGGGGCCAACGTCCTGACTTTC. Its protein product is CASSLMGEFGANVLTF. The chain employs TRBV27 and TRBJ2-6; D is unresolved. This CDR3 is built from 16 residues. Trimming left V 2 bases short and J 3 bases short, with 11 bases between. Germline V gene sequence: CDR1 MNHEY, CDR2 SMNVEV (reference sequence).